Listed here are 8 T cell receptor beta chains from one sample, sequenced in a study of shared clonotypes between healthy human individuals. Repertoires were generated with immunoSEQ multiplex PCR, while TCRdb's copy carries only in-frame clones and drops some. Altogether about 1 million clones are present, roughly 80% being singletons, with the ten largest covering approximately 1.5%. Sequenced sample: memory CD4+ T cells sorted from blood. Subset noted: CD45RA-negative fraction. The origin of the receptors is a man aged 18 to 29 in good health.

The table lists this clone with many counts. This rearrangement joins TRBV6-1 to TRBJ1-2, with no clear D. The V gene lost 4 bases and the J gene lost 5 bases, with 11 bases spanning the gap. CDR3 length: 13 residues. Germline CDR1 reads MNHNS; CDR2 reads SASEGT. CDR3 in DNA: TGTGCCAGCAGTGCCGGACGGATATATGGCTACACCTTC. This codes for CASSAGRIYGYTF.

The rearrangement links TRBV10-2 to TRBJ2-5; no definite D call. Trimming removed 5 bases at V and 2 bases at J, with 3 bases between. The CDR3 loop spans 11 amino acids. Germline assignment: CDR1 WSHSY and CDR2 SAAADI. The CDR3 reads CASSIQETQYF. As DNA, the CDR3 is TGCGCCAGCAGTATACAAGAGACCCAGTACTTC.

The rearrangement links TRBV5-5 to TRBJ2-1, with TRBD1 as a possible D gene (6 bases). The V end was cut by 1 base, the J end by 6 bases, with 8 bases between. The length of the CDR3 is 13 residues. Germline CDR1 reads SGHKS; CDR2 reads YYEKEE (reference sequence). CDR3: CASSLSQGNEQFF. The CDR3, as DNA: TGTGCCAGCAGCTTGTCACAGGGCAATGAGCAGTTCTTC.

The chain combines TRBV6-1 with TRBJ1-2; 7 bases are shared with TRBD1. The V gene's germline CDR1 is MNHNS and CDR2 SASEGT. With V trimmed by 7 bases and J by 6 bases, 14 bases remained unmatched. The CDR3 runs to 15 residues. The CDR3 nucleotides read TGTGCCAGCACCCCCATGACAGGGCCCTATCATGGCTACACCTTC. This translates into CASTPMTGPYHGYTF.

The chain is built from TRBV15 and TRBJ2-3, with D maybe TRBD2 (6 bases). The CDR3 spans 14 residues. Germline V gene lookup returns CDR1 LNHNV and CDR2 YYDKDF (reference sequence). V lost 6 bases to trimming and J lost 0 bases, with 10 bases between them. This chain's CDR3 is CATRLRESTDTQYF. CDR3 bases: TGTGCCACCAGGTTGCGGGAAAGCACAGATACGCAGTATTTT.

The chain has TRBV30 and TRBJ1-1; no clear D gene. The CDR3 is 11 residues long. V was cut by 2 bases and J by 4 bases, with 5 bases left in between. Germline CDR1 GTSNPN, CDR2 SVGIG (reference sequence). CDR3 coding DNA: TGTGCCTGGAGTCACGGCACTGAAGCTTTCTTT. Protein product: CAWSHGTEAFF.

Here the CDR3 DNA reads TGTGCCAGCCAACGACCCCCAGATACGCAGTATTTT. It is translated as CASQRPPDTQYF. The chain couples TRBV2 to TRBJ2-3; D remains unclear. CDR1 and CDR2 (germline): SNHLY, FYNNEI. V gave up 8 bases and J gave up 4 bases, with 10 bases separating them. This CDR3 comprises 12 residues. Using reference TRBV2 and TRBJ2-3 for the parts outside the CDR3, the full variable domain is EPEVTQTPSHQVTQMGQEVILRCVPISNHLYFYWYRQILGQKVEFLVSFYNNEISEKSEIFDDQFSVERPDGSNFTLKIRSTKLEDSAMYFCASQRPPDTQYFGPGTRLTVL.

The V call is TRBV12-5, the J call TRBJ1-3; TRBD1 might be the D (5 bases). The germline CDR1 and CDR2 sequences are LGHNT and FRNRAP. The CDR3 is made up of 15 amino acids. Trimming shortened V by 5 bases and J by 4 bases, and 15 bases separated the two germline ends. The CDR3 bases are TGTGCTAGTGGTCTAGGAGGGACGTACGGAAACACCATATATTTT. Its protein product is CASGLGGTYGNTIYF.